The present TCR beta chain was sequenced within a study of blood T cells in healthy people across ages. Study findings and constraints: Long-lived donors carried more naive CD4+ cells and greater diversity than aged donors.

Using a J-beta primer mix together with a sample-barcoded 5' primer, a second PCR was run for roughly 6 to 12 cycles. TCRdb redid the calling of the 5' RACE reads with MiXCR, one entry per CDR3 protein. The table lists 1,500,000 or so distinct CDR3 sequences, less than 45% of them singletons. V was cut by 1 base and J by 3 bases, with 14 bases left in between. The CDR3 has 15 residues. Germline values: CDR1 DFQATT, CDR2 SNEGSKA (reference sequence). About this clonotype: Its antigen is still unknown.

Sequencing was performed on blood. The sequence derives from a woman aged 18-29 years in good health. This chain uses TRBV20-1 with TRBJ2-3; maybe TRBD2 (6 bases). The CDR3: CSARVPVGGTDTQYF. The CDR3 DNA is TGCAGTGCTAGAGTCCCAGTGGGGGGAACAGATACGCAGTATTTT.